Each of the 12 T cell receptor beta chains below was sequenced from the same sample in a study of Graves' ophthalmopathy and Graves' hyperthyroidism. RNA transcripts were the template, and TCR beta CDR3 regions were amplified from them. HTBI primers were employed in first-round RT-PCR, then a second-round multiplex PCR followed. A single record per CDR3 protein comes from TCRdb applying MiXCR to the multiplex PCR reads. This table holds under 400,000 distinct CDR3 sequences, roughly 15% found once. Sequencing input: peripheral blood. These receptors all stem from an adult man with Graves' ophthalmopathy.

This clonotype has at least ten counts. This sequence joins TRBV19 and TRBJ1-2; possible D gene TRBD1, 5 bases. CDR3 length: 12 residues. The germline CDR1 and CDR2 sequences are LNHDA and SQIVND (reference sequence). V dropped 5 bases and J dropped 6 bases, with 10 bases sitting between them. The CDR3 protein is CASSRGADGYTF. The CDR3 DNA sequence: TGTGCCAGTAGTCGGGGCGCGGATGGCTACACCTTC.

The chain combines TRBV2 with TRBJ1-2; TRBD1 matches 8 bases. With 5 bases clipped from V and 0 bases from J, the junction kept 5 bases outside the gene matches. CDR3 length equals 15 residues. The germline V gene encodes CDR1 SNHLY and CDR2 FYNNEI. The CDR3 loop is CASSSGQGANYGYTF. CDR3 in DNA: TGTGCCAGCAGTTCTGGACAGGGAGCTAACTATGGCTACACCTTC.

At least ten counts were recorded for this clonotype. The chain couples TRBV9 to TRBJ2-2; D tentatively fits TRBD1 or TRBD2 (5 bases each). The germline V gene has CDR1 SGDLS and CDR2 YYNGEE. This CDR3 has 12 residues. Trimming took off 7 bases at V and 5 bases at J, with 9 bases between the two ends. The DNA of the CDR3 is TGTGCCAGCCAAGAGGGGACCGGGGAGCTGTTTTTT. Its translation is CASQEGTGELFF.

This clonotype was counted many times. The CDR3 DNA sequence: TGTGCCTGGAGTGATTACCGGGAGACCCAGTACTTC. Amino acids: CAWSDYRETQYF. This chain joins TRBV30 and TRBJ2-5; D is unresolved. The CDR3 has 12 residues. Trimming removed 1 base at V and 5 bases at J, with 8 bases between. CDR1 is GTSNPN and CDR2 is SVGIG in the germline V gene (reference sequence).

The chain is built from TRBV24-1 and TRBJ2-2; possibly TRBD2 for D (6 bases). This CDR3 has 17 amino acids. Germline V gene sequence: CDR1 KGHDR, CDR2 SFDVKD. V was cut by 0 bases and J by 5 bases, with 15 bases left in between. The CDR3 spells CATSDLSSGVRTGELFF. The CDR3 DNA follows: TGTGCCACCAGTGATTTGAGTTCGGGGGTGAGGACCGGGGAGCTGTTTTTT.

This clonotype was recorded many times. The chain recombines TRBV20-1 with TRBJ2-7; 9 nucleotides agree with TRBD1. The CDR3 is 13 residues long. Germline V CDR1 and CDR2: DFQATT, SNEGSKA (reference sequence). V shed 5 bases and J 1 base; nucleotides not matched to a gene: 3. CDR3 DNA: TGCAGTGCTCCAGACAGGGGGTCCTACGAGCAGTACTTC. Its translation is CSAPDRGSYEQYF.

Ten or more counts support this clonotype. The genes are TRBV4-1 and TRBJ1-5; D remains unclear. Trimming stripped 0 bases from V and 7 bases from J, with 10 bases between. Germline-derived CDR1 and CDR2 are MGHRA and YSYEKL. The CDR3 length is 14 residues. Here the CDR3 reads CASSQEAWGQPQHF. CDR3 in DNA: TGCGCCAGCAGCCAAGAGGCGTGGGGACAGCCCCAGCATTTT.

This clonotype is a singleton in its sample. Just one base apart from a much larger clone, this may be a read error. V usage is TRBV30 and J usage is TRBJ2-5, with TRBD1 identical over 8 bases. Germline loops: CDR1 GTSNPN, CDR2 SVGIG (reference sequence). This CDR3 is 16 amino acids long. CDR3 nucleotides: TGTGCCTGGAGCCTCTACGGACAGGGAAGTAAAGAGACCCCGTACTTC. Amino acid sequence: CAWSLYGQGSKETPYF.

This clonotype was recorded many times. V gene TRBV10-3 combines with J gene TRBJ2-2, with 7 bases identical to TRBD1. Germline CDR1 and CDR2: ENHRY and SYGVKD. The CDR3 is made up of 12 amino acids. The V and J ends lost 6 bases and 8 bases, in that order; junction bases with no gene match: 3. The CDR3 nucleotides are TGTGCCATCAGAGACAGGGTAGGGGAGCTGTTTTTT. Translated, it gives CAIRDRVGELFF.

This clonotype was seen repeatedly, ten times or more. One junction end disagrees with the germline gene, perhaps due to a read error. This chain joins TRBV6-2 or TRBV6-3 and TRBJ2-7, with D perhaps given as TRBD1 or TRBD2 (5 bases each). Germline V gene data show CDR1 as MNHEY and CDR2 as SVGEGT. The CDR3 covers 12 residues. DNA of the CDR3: TGTGCCTCCCGACGGGGCACGAGAGAGCGGTACTTC. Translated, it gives CASRRGTRERYF.

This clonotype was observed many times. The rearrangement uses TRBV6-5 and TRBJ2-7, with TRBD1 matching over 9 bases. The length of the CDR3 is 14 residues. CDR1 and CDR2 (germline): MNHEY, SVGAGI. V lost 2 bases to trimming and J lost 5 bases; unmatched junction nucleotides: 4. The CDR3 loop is CASSYRTGVHEQYF. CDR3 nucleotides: TGTGCCAGCAGTTACCGGACAGGGGTACACGAGCAGTACTTC.

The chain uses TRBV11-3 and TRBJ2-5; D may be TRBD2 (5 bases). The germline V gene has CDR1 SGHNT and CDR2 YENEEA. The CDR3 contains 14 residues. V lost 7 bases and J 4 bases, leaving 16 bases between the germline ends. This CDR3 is CASKNPGERETQYF. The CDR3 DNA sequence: TGTGCCAGCAAAAATCCCGGGGAGCGAGAGACCCAGTACTTC.